The clone carrying this T cell receptor (beta chain) was counted ten times or more. This record belongs to a study of T-cell reconstitution after alpha-beta-depleted transplantation in children. Unique molecular identifiers were incorporated when the TCRbeta library was constructed. From the PCR reads, TCRdb called clonotypes with MiXCR, one entry per CDR3 protein. This table has a few hundred thousand distinct CDR3 sequences, 10% appearing once. CDR3 length equals 14 residues. With V trimmed by 3 bases and J by 8 bases, 0 bases remained unmatched. Germline assignment: CDR1 SEHNR and CDR2 FQNEAQ (reference sequence).

The sample in question was PBMCs from the stem cell graft donor, obtained from the stem cell graft. The rearrangement uses TRBV7-9 and TRBJ1-6; 11 bases map to TRBD1. This receptor was obtained from a human donor who donated a stem cell graft to a child with acute lymphoblastic leukemia. The CDR3 DNA reads as TGTGCCAGCAGCTTGGACAGGGGGCATTCACCCCTCCACTTT. Protein sequence: CASSLDRGHSPLHF.